The rows below give T cell receptor beta chains drawn from one sample of a study of Graves' ophthalmopathy and Graves' hyperthyroidism. TCRdb called the multiplex PCR reads again in MiXCR, with one record for every CDR3 protein. Here the sample spans 600,000 to 950,000 distinct CDR3 sequences, 40% being singletons. Sequenced: peripheral blood. These receptors all stem from an adult man with Graves' ophthalmopathy. CDR3s include the opening cysteine and the closing phenylalanine or tryptophan. D genes are given only for firm matches. Clone size is stated in some rows and not others, as once, few, many or a class when expanded.

TRBJ2-7 | TRBD1 | TRBV29-1 | many | TGCAGCGTTGATGGACAGGGGACTTACGAGCAGTACTTC | CSVDGQGTYEQYF
TRBJ1-4 | NA | TRBV2 | once | TGTGCCAGTAGTTTAGGTTCGGGGTATGAAAAACTGTTTTTT | CASSLGSGYEKLFF
TRBJ1-6 | NA | TRBV10-3 | NA | TGTGCCATCAGTGAGCCTCTGGGGTTAAGGTCACCCCTCCACTTT | CAISEPLGLRSPLHF
TRBJ2-5 | TRBD2 | TRBV12-3/TRBV12-4 | NA | TGTGCCAGCAGCTCTAGCGGGAGTGGCCCAGAGACCCAGTACTTC | CASSSSGSGPETQYF
TRBJ1-1 | NA | TRBV7-8 | few | TGTGCCAGCTCACCAACACAGTCGAACACTGAAGCTTTCTTT | CASSPTQSNTEAFF
TRBJ1-1 | NA | TRBV10-3 | many | TGTGCCATCAACAGACGTAACACGGGTGGGGAAGCTTTCTTT | CAINRRNTGGEAFF
TRBJ2-7 | TRBD2 | TRBV20-1 | few | TGCAGTGCTTCCCGGCTAGCGGGATCATCCGAGCAGTACTTC | CSASRLAGSSEQYF
TRBJ2-5 | TRBD1 | TRBV19 | few | TGTGCCAGTAGCAACAGGGGGAGTCGGCAAGAGACCCAGTACTTC | CASSNRGSRQETQYF
TRBJ1-4 | NA | TRBV15 | many | TGTGCCACCGGCCTGCCTAATGAAAAACTGTTTTTT | CATGLPNEKLFF
TRBJ1-5 | NA | TRBV5-5 | few | TGTGCCAGCAGCTTGGCCCCTTCGTCTAACAATCAGCCCCAGCATTTT | CASSLAPSSNNQPQHF
TRBJ1-5 | NA | TRBV2 | few | TGTGCCAGCAGCGCGACCCTAGGGCGGAATCAGCCCCAGCATTTT | CASSATLGRNQPQHF
TRBJ1-2 | TRBD1 | TRBV25-1 | many | TGTGCCAGCAGTGAATTGGGACAGGGATTAGAGCGGGGCTACACCTTC | CASSELGQGLERGYTF
TRBJ1-1 | NA | TRBV5-4 | NA | TGCGCCAGCAGCCAAAATGGACTAACGAACACTGAAGCTTTCTTT | CASSQNGLTNTEAFF
TRBJ1-1 | NA | TRBV2 | NA | TGTGCCAGCAGTGAAGTTGGAAGGAACACTGAAGCTTTCTTT | CASSEVGRNTEAFF
TRBJ1-1 | NA | TRBV11-2 | NA | TGTGCCAGCAGCTTAGACGGGGGTATGATCACTGAAGCTTTCTTT | CASSLDGGMITEAFF
TRBJ2-7 | NA | TRBV4-1 | few | TGCGCCAGCAGCCAAGGAGAGGTAGGCTACGAGCAGTACTTC | CASSQGEVGYEQYF
TRBJ1-2 | TRBD1 | TRBV24-1 | many | TGTGCCACCAGTGACGGGGGGAAGGGGGCATCAAACTATGGCTACACCTTC | CATSDGGKGASNYGYTF
TRBJ2-5 | TRBD2 | TRBV20-1 | NA | TGCAGTGCTAGAGATTCGTCTAGCGGGAGAGGGGAGACCCAGTACTTC | CSARDSSSGRGETQYF
TRBJ2-7 | NA | TRBV6-4 | NA | TGTGCCAGCAGTAGACAGATCTACGAGCAGTACTTC | CASSRQIYEQYF
TRBJ1-5 | TRBD1 | TRBV10-3 | NA | TGTGCCAGCAGTGAACAGGGGCTATATAGCAATCAGCCCCAGCATTTT | CASSEQGLYSNQPQHF
TRBJ1-5 | NA | TRBV2 | NA | TGTGCCAGCAGTAGCGCAGGGGCACTCCAGCCCCAGCATTTT | CASSSAGALQPQHF
TRBJ1-4 | NA | TRBV25-1 | many | TGTGCCAGCAGTGCCCTGGGAGACAGTTGGGAAAAACTGTTTTTT | CASSALGDSWEKLFF
TRBJ1-1 | TRBD1 | TRBV20-1 | few | TGCAGTGCATACGGGACAGGGGCTGAAGCTTTCTTT | CSAYGTGAEAFF
TRBJ2-7 | TRBD1 | TRBV29-1 | NA | TGCAGCGTTGAAGGGGGATGGACAGGCGAAGAGGGGCGATACTTC | CSVEGGWTGEEGRYF
TRBJ2-7 | TRBD1 | TRBV7-9 | few | TGTGCCAGCAGCGGTCTCCGGGACAGCGCCTACGAGCAGTACTTC | CASSGLRDSAYEQYF
TRBJ1-5 | NA | TRBV4-1 | few | TGCGCCAGCAGCCAGCTCGGCAGGGATCAGCCCCAGCATTTT | CASSQLGRDQPQHF
TRBJ1-5 | NA | TRBV24-1 | NA | TGTGCCAGCAGTGCGCAGATGGATCAGCCCCAGCATTTT | CASSAQMDQPQHF
TRBJ2-7 | TRBD1 | TRBV7-3 | NA | TGTGCCAGCAGCTCCTTGACAGGGGGTACGTTTTTGGGCGAGCAGTACTTC | CASSSLTGGTFLGEQYF
TRBJ1-1 | NA | TRBV29-1 | many | TGCAGCGTTTCAGGGGCGGGGATCACTGAAGCTTTCTTT | CSVSGAGITEAFF
TRBJ2-7 | NA | TRBV3-1 | NA | TGTGCCAGCAGCCAAGATATCAGGGTCTACGAGCAGTACTTC | CASSQDIRVYEQYF
TRBJ1-4 | NA | TRBV29-1 | NA | TGCAGCGTTGGTAGTTCTTTTGAAAAACTGTTTTTT | CSVGSSFEKLFF
TRBJ1-2 | NA | TRBV2 | NA | TGTGCCAGCAGTAATTCAGGGTTCGTCTATGGCTACACCTTC | CASSNSGFVYGYTF
TRBJ1-6 | NA | TRBV14 | few | TGTGCCAGCAGCCTTATGGGGGGGGGCGATTCACCCCTCCACTTT | CASSLMGGGDSPLHF
TRBJ1-5 | TRBD1 | TRBV25-1 | many | TGTGCCAGCTACCGGAGGGACAGGGGGCTTGAAGGCAATCAGCCCCAGCATTTT | CASYRRDRGLEGNQPQHF
TRBJ2-7 | TRBD1 | TRBV27 | few | TGTGCCAGCAAGCGAGGGGGCGACGAGCAGTACTTC | CASKRGGDEQYF
TRBJ2-2 | NA | TRBV9 | few | TGTGCCAGCAGCGTAGGGGGGCGTGCGAACACCGGGGAGCTGTTTTTT | CASSVGGRANTGELFF
TRBJ2-7 | TRBD1 | TRBV25-1 | NA | TGTGCCAGCAGTCGGATAGACAGGGGGCGTCTCAGCGAGCAGTACTTC | CASSRIDRGRLSEQYF
TRBJ1-2 | NA | TRBV29-1 | once | TGCAGCGTTGTGGACTCCGGAACTAACTATGGCTACACCTTC | CSVVDSGTNYGYTF